A selection of T cell receptor beta chains follows, all from one sample in a study of blood T cells in healthy people across ages. Via MiXCR, TCRdb re-called the 5' RACE reads, giving one row per CDR3 protein. The data show about 800,000 distinct CDR3 sequences, roughly 60% seen once. Specimen: blood. The receptors stem from a man aged 25-45 years in good health. The CDR3 runs from the conserved cysteine through the conserved F or W. A D gene is named only where the DNA matches it firmly. Expanded clones are given a class, and other clones once, few, many or no size at all.

abundance	v_gene	d_gene	j_gene	CDR3aa	CDR3nt
once	TRBV7-8	.	TRBJ1-1	CASSPVGERTDEAFF	TGTGCCAGCAGCCCCGTGGGGGAGAGGACAGATGAAGCTTTCTTT
.	TRBV28	.	TRBJ1-5	CASRYEIRVDQPQHF	TGTGCCAGCAGATATGAGATCAGGGTTGACCAGCCCCAGCATTTT
.	TRBV28	TRBD1	TRBJ1-2	CASSWDRWKAYGYTF	TGTGCCAGCAGCTGGGACAGGTGGAAGGCATATGGCTACACCTTC
.	TRBV10-2	.	TRBJ1-2	CASSPVIAGYTF	TGCGCCAGCAGCCCAGTGATCGCAGGCTACACCTTC
.	TRBV7-2	TRBD1	TRBJ1-2	CASSFGTGNYGYTF	TGTGCCAGCAGCTTCGGGACAGGGAACTATGGCTACACCTTC
.	TRBV3-1	.	TRBJ2-3	CASSAAGTADTQYF	TGTGCCAGCAGTGCAGCTGGTACGGCGGATACGCAGTATTTT
.	TRBV27	.	TRBJ2-1	CASKIRAESSYNEQFF	TGTGCCAGCAAAATCAGGGCGGAGAGCTCCTACAATGAGCAGTTCTTC
.	TRBV9	.	TRBJ2-4	CASSGRPENIQYF	TGTGCCAGCAGCGGCCGCCCCGAGAACATTCAGTACTTC
.	TRBV6-5	TRBD1	TRBJ2-3	CASSYSMYRGRGTQYF	TGTGCCAGCAGTTACTCGATGTACAGGGGGCGCGGGACGCAGTATTTT
few	TRBV20-1	TRBD1	TRBJ2-3	CSPQGGQGVLDTQYF	TGCAGCCCCCAGGGGGGACAGGGGGTATTGGATACGCAGTATTTT
few	TRBV3-1	.	TRBJ2-3	CASSQELNTDTQYF	TGTGCCAGCAGCCAAGAACTCAACACAGATACGCAGTATTTT
.	TRBV7-9	.	TRBJ1-2	CASSLEQDFYGYTF	TGTGCCAGCAGCTTAGAACAGGACTTCTATGGCTACACCTTC
.	TRBV3-1	TRBD2	TRBJ2-1	CASSTAGGPREQFF	TGTGCCAGCAGTACAGCGGGGGGACCCCGTGAGCAGTTCTTC
.	TRBV20-1	.	TRBJ1-1	CSARGEGRGAFF	TGCAGTGCTAGAGGCGAGGGCCGAGGGGCTTTCTTT
.	TRBV20-1	.	TRBJ2-7	CSVRGPGSSEQYF	TGCAGTGTCCGGGGACCAGGGTCCTCCGAGCAGTACTTC
many	TRBV6-6	.	TRBJ1-2	CASSYAGNNGYTF	TGTGCCAGCAGTTACGCAGGGAATAACGGCTACACCTTC
.	TRBV11-1	.	TRBJ2-7	CASSLADGSSYEQYF	TGTGCCAGCAGCTTAGCAGACGGAAGCTCCTACGAGCAGTACTTC
.	TRBV25-1	.	TRBJ1-2	CASSEYEEGYTF	TGTGCCAGCAGTGAATATGAGGAAGGCTACACCTTC
few	TRBV27	.	TRBJ2-6	CASSTRLASGANVLTF	TGTGCCAGCAGTACAAGACTGGCCTCTGGGGCCAACGTCCTGACTTTC
.	TRBV28	.	TRBJ2-4	CASSPLGGANWEEQYF	TGTGCCAGCAGTCCATTAGGGGGGGCCAATTGGGAGGAGCAGTACTTC
few	TRBV6-2/TRBV6-3	TRBD2	TRBJ2-7	CASSFVRWGLPFYEQYF	TGTGCCAGCAGTTTTGTTCGTTGGGGACTACCTTTCTACGAGCAGTACTTC
few	TRBV5-1	.	TRBJ1-2	CASSSYRDGYTF	TGCGCCAGCAGCTCATACAGGGATGGCTACACCTTC
.	TRBV7-9	.	TRBJ2-7	CASSSPMAAGAVDEQYF	TGTGCCAGCAGCTCCCCCATGGCGGCAGGGGCGGTAGACGAGCAGTACTTC